A selection of T cell receptor beta chains follows, all from one sample in a study of blood T cell repertoires in COVID-19. Produced via immunoSEQ multiplex PCR; TCRdb's table is partial and in-frame only. The sample lists approximately 240,000 clones; roughly 80% were seen once. The sample comprised peripheral blood. The source is a woman aged 55 to 70 with active or convalescent COVID-19. Both conserved end residues are part of each CDR3. For some rows the clone size is stated as once, few or many, or as a class when expanded; others skip it.

once,TRBJ2-5,TRBV7-8,CASSSSHASGGNQETQYF
NA,TRBJ1-1,TRBV3-1/TRBV3-2,CASRSFGTGAEAFF
few,TRBJ1-1,TRBV9,CASSAQGGQYTEAFF
NA,TRBJ2-7,TRBV7-3,CASSLRPAYEQYF
NA,TRBJ1-4,TRBV28,CASSLYPGKKLFF
few,TRBJ1-2,TRBV5-4,CASSLDRANLVYGYTF
few,TRBJ2-3,TRBV10-3,CAIKRGISTDTQYF
many,TRBJ2-7,TRBV6-5,CARSRDRIYEQYF
NA,TRBJ2-1,TRBV24-1,CATSDDSGGSYNEQFF
NA,TRBJ2-3,TRBV7-2,CASSLAADATDTQYF
NA,TRBJ2-6,TRBV11-2,CASSTGDRGMSSGANVLTF
NA,TRBJ2-1,TRBV4-2,CASAAQGSSYNEQFF
NA,TRBJ1-4,TRBV6-1,CASSDTGGRDEKLFF
NA,TRBJ2-2,TRBV6-6,CASTLTVNTGELFF
NA,TRBJ1-2,TRBV28,CASAAPGGVNYGYTF
few,TRBJ1-2,TRBV19,CASNIAAATNYGYTF
NA,TRBJ1-2,TRBV3-1/TRBV3-2,CASSQVTQGAGYTF
NA,TRBJ2-1,TRBV28,CASSPQRVEQFF
NA,TRBJ2-3,TRBV24-1,CATSDRRDRVTDTQYF
NA,TRBJ2-1,TRBV10-1,CASSESIASGSNEQFF
NA,TRBJ2-1,TRBV30,CAWSRSREQFF
NA,TRBJ2-1,TRBV4-2,CASSQFQGTSGNNEQFF
few,TRBJ1-5,TRBV12-5,CASGLGQGPADQPQHF
NA,TRBJ2-5,TRBV3-1/TRBV3-2,CASSHWTSGGRKETQYF
NA,TRBJ1-2,TRBV7-2,CASSLVGQVANYGYTF
NA,TRBJ1-4,TRBV5-8,CASLSGTVNEKLFF
NA,TRBJ2-1,TRBV6-4,CASSRTGEDEQFF
NA,TRBJ1-4,TRBV28,CASSQGGPNEKLFF
NA,TRBJ1-1,TRBV5-4,CASSLVWGGGTEAFF
NA,TRBJ1-3,TRBV4-2,CASSQTESPARNTIYF
once,TRBJ1-1,TRBV7-2,CASSFSQGNTEAFF
NA,TRBJ2-3,TRBV3-1/TRBV3-2,CASSQRGLATDTQYF
NA,TRBJ2-6,TRBV3-1/TRBV3-2,CASNRDSLGEGANVLTF
NA,TRBJ1-6,TRBV29-1,CSVRPGTGENSPLHF
NA,TRBJ2-7,TRBV27,CASSFGDRRVGEQYF
NA,TRBJ2-5,TRBV5-1,CASSLEGGMGQETQYF
once,TRBJ1-1,TRBV10-3,CAISVRDRDTEAFF
NA,TRBJ1-5,TRBV10-1,CASRIQGVVSNQPQHF
once,TRBJ1-2,TRBV7-2,CASSLASSYGYTF
once,TRBJ2-7,TRBV18,CASSPGGYEQYF
NA,TRBJ2-1,TRBV7-9,CASSQVGTRYNEQFF
NA,TRBJ1-2,TRBV7-2,CASSLVGDYGYTF
NA,TRBJ2-1,TRBV19,CASSIGDIEQFF
NA,TRBJ2-1,TRBV12-5,CASGLVQGVSYNEQFF
NA,TRBJ1-2,TRBV6-2/TRBV6-3,CASSYSRGPIYGYTF
NA,TRBJ2-1,TRBV7-8,CASSLVAGVLLNEQFF